This passage covers 21 T cell receptor beta chains from one sample sequenced in a study of cytomegalovirus exposure and HLA in healthy donors. Researchers ran the PCR with 60 Vbeta and 13 Jbeta primers. TCRdb keeps only in-frame clones here, not all; method: immunoSEQ multiplex PCR. The sample lists about 140,000 clones, approximately 80% occurring once. What was sequenced was PBMCs. The source of these receptors is a man aged 25-40 years in good health and CMV-seropositive.

The chain combines TRBV5-1 with TRBJ2-6, with a weak D call TRBD2 (6 bases). Germline CDR1 SGHRS, CDR2 YFSETQ. The V end was cut by 4 bases, the J end by 4 bases, with 18 bases between. The CDR3 spans 17 residues. The CDR3 protein is CASSLGGTTLGANVLTF. As DNA, the CDR3 is TGCGCCAGCAGCCTTGGGGGGACGACTCTGGGGGCCAACGTCCTGACTTTC.

The CDR3 coding sequence is TGTGCCCTCCTGAGGGCGGGAGATACGCAGTATTTT. It encodes CALLRAGDTQYF. This chain links TRBV6-1 with TRBJ2-3; TRBD2 might be the D (5 bases). Germline-derived CDR1 and CDR2 are MNHNS and SASEGT. The CDR3 runs 12 residues. V was trimmed by 11 bases and J by 5 bases, leaving 14 bases between them.

This clone was detected once. This chain links TRBV15 with TRBJ2-7, with 7 nucleotides matching TRBD2. The CDR3 is made up of 16 amino acids. The germline V gene has CDR1 LNHNV and CDR2 YYDKDF (reference sequence). The trim removed 0 bases at V and 0 bases at J, leaving 5 bases unmatched. The CDR3 nucleotides are TGTGCCACCAGCAGAGATCGAGAGCGGGGCTCCTACGAGCAGTACTTC. Protein sequence: CATSRDRERGSYEQYF.

This chain joins TRBV7-2 and TRBJ2-7, with 8 positions matching TRBD1. The J segment lost 2 bases and the V segment lost 5 bases, leaving 5 bases of the junction unmatched. Germline CDR1 and CDR2: SGHTA and FQGNSA. This CDR3 is 14 amino acids long. The CDR3 sequence: CASSPRTGTYEQYF. The CDR3 bases are TGTGCCAGCAGCCCCCGGACAGGGACCTACGAGCAGTACTTC. The full variable domain, with the rest looked up from reference TRBV7-2 and TRBJ2-7, is GAGVSQSPSNKVTEKGKDVELRCDPISGHTALYWYRQSLGQGLEFLIYFQGNSAPDKSGLPSDRFSAERTGGSVSTLTIQRTQQEDSAVYLCASSPRTGTYEQYFGPGTRLTVT.

The CDR3 DNA reads as TGCGCCAGCAGTGGTAGCGGGGGGGCCGGCGGGGAGCTGTTTTTT. It codes for CASSGSGGAGGELFF. J is TRBJ2-2 and V is TRBV10-2, with 11 bases identical to TRBD2. Trimming took 4 bases from V and 7 from J; bases not matched to a gene: 5. The CDR3 loop spans 15 amino acids. CDR1 is WSHSY, CDR2 SAAADI, per germline.

This rearrangement joins TRBV7-2 to TRBJ2-1; perhaps TRBD2 as D (5 bases). The CDR3 consists of 14 residues. Germline assignment: CDR1 SGHTA and CDR2 FQGNSA. Trimming pared 5 bases from V and 4 bases from J, leaving 12 bases between. The CDR3 loop reads CASSPKTGYNEQFF. The CDR3 coding sequence is TGTGCCAGCAGCCCCAAGACGGGGTACAATGAGCAGTTCTTC.

In DNA, the CDR3 is TGTGCCAGCAGTTACGGACTAGCGAATGCCGGGGAGCTGTTTTTT. This codes for CASSYGLANAGELFF. J is TRBJ2-2 and V is TRBV6-5; 9 bases are a match to TRBD2. CDR3 length: 15 residues. With 2 bases clipped from V and 6 bases from J, the junction kept 4 bases outside the gene matches. Germline values: CDR1 MNHEY, CDR2 SVGAGI.

The V and J genes are TRBV7-2 and TRBJ1-4; D perhaps matches TRBD1 (5 bases). The CDR3 is 15 amino acids. Germline V gene lookup returns CDR1 SGHTA and CDR2 FQGNSA. V lost 0 bases, J lost 3 bases, and 8 bases lay in between. CDR3 protein: CASSLARRANEKLFF. CDR3 nucleotide sequence: TGTGCCAGCAGCTTAGCGCGCAGGGCTAATGAAAAACTGTTTTTT.

The chain carries TRBV5-1 and TRBJ1-6; no reliable D call. Germline CDR1 SGHRS, CDR2 YFSETQ. This CDR3 is 15 amino acids long. Trimming cost V 0 bases and J 9 bases, with 13 bases left between them. The CDR3 protein is CASSLDSGNSSPLHF. The CDR3 region has the DNA TGCGCCAGCAGCTTGGACAGCGGTAACAGTTCACCCCTCCACTTT.

This chain joins TRBV7-8 and TRBJ1-6; 8 bases agree with TRBD1. The CDR3 is made up of 17 amino acids. Trimming cost V 1 base and J 9 bases; bases outside gene matches: 11. The germline V gene has CDR1 SGHVS and CDR2 FQNEAQ. CDR3 in amino acids: CASSLGVQAGGRSPLHF. The CDR3 region has the DNA TGTGCCAGCAGCTTAGGAGTACAGGCAGGGGGCCGTTCACCCCTCCACTTT. The whole variable domain, filled in from reference TRBV7-8 and TRBJ1-6, reads GAGVSQSPRYKVAKRGQDVALRCDPISGHVSLFWYQQALGQGPEFLTYFQNEAQLDKSGLPSDRFFAERPEGSVSTLKIQRTQQEDSAVYLCASSLGVQAGGRSPLHFGNGTRLTVT.

This chain joins TRBV5-1 and TRBJ2-7, with 10 positions matching TRBD1. Unmatched junction bases numbered 6, after V lost 4 bases and J lost 5 bases. There are 14 residues in the CDR3. CDR1 is SGHRS and CDR2 is YFSETQ in the germline V gene. The CDR3 DNA reads TGCGCCAGCAGCCAGGGACAGGGGAAAGACGAGCAGTACTTC. It codes for CASSQGQGKDEQYF.

V gene TRBV7-8 combines with J gene TRBJ2-1; 9 positions agree with TRBD2. Per germline, CDR1 SGHVS and CDR2 FQNEAQ. V lost 0 bases and J lost 5; bases outside the gene matches: 5. The length of the CDR3 is 16 residues. In DNA form, the CDR3 reads TGTGCCAGCAGCTTAGCACCCGCGGGAGGGAACAATGAGCAGTTCTTC. Amino acids: CASSLAPAGGNNEQFF.

The CDR3 DNA reads as TGTGCCAGCAGCTCGGGACTAGCGGGAGAAGAGACCCAGTACTTC. Its protein is CASSSGLAGEETQYF. The rearrangement links TRBV7-9 to TRBJ2-5, with 14 bases matching TRBD2. The germline V gene has CDR1 SEHNR and CDR2 FQNEAQ (reference sequence). V was pared by 4 bases and J by 3 bases, with 1 base of the junction left unmatched. The CDR3 spans 15 residues.

DNA for the CDR3: TGCAGTCCGACTAGACACAATGAGCAGTTCTTC. It codes for CSPTRHNEQFF. V gene TRBV20-1 combines with J gene TRBJ2-1, with D possibly being TRBD2 (6 bases). The V end lost 8 bases, the J end lost 5 bases, and 10 bases lay between the germline ends. CDR1 DFQATT and CDR2 SNEGSKA come from the germline V gene (reference sequence). The CDR3 is made up of 11 amino acids.

V is TRBV28 and J is TRBJ1-6; unclear D gene. The CDR3 contains 12 residues. Looked up from germline, CDR1 is MDHEN and CDR2 is SYDVKM. V lost 0 bases and J lost 11, with 5 bases in between. The chain's CDR3 is CASSLWRAPLHF. In DNA form, the CDR3 reads TGTGCCAGCAGTTTATGGAGGGCACCCCTCCACTTT.

The chain recombines TRBV9 with TRBJ2-5; 16 bases are a match to TRBD2. Germline V lookup: CDR1 SGDLS, CDR2 YYNGEE. V was pared by 4 bases and J by 5 bases, with 11 bases of the junction left unmatched. This CDR3 comprises 18 residues. CDR3 in amino acids: CASSFGTSGGVLEETQYF. CDR3 bases: TGTGCCAGCAGCTTTGGGACTAGCGGGGGGGTTTTGGAGGAGACCCAGTACTTC.

The CDR3 DNA reads TGTGCCAGCAGTCCTAGCGGGAGTGGGTACGAGCAGTACTTC. Translation gives CASSPSGSGYEQYF. The chain joins TRBV28 to TRBJ2-7, with 10 bases lining up with TRBD2. The V and J ends lost 5 bases and 4 bases, in that order; junction bases with no gene match: 5. Germline V gene sequence: CDR1 MDHEN, CDR2 SYDVKM. The CDR3 is 14 residues long.

The chain uses TRBV5-1 and TRBJ1-2; 7 positions agree with TRBD1. CDR1 and CDR2 from the germline V gene are SGHRS and YFSETQ. The length of the CDR3 is 15 residues. V lost 0 bases, J lost 6 bases, and 8 bases stayed unmatched. This CDR3 is CASSLAAGGPDGYTF. Written as DNA, the CDR3 is TGCGCCAGCAGCTTGGCGGCAGGGGGACCGGATGGCTACACCTTC. Full variable domain (missing parts from reference TRBV5-1 and TRBJ1-2): KAGVTQTPRYLIKTRGQQVTLSCSPISGHRSVSWYQQTPGQGLQFLFEYFSETQRNKGNFPGRFSGRQFSNSRSEMNVSTLELGDSALYLCASSLAAGGPDGYTFGSGTRLTVV.

A note on this clone: One junction end disagrees with the germline gene, perhaps due to a read error. The chain combines TRBV7-9 with TRBJ2-1, with a tentative D call TRBD1 (6 bases). From germline, CDR1 is SEHNR and CDR2 FQNEAQ (reference sequence). CDR3 length: 16 amino acids. This chain's CDR3 is CSSSRTDSPEGEEQFF. The CDR3 nucleotides read TGTTCCAGCAGCAGGACAGATTCCCCCGAGGGGGAAGAGCAGTTCTTC.

This sequence joins TRBV7-9 and TRBJ2-5; tentatively, D is TRBD1 (5 bases). With 8 bases removed from V and 4 bases from J, the gap between germline ends came to 20 bases. The CDR3 contains 15 residues. CDR1 is SEHNR and CDR2 is FQNEAQ in the germline V gene (reference sequence). The CDR3 sequence is CASGIRAREGETQYF. Written as DNA, the CDR3 is TGTGCCAGCGGCATCCGGGCCAGGGAAGGAGAGACCCAGTACTTC.

J is TRBJ2-7 and V is TRBV5-4; TRBD1 agrees at 7 bases. CDR3 size: 15 residues. Germline CDR1 reads SGHNT; CDR2 reads YYREEE (reference sequence). J lost 0 bases, V lost 5 bases, and 8 bases had no gene match. The CDR3 region is CASSQDRSSSYEQYF. Here the CDR3 DNA reads TGTGCCAGCAGTCAGGACAGGTCCAGCTCCTACGAGCAGTACTTC. The variable domain in full, completed from reference TRBV5-4 and TRBJ2-7, reads ETGVTQSPTHLIKTRGQQVTLRCSSQSGHNTVSWYQQALGQGPQFIFQYYREEENGRGNFPPRFSGLQFPNYSSELNVNALELDDSALYLCASSQDRSSSYEQYFGPGTRLTVT.